This is a list of T cell receptor beta chains from one sample in a study of CD8 T cells in ankylosing spondylitis. TCRdb re-analysed the 5' RACE reads in MiXCR, keeping a single row per CDR3 protein. Altogether about 540,000 distinct CDR3 sequences are present, roughly 13% being singletons, with the ten largest covering under 7.5%. The source material was blood, either unsorted or a sorted T cell fraction (not recorded which). These receptors originate from a male donor with ankylosing spondylitis. Both conserved end residues are part of each CDR3. The D gene is left open where the match is weak. Size is stated for part of the rows, as once, few or many counts, or as a class when the clone is expanded.

V	D	size	J	DNA	CDR3
TRBV5-6	TRBD1	few	TRBJ1-5	TGTGCCAGCAGTCTGTTTGGGACAGGGGTCAATCAGCCCCAGCATTTT	CASSLFGTGVNQPQHF
TRBV12-5	-	few	TRBJ2-1	TGTGCTAGTGGTTTCCCAGGGACGGGGTCGGGGTTCAATGAGCAGTTCTTC	CASGFPGTGSGFNEQFF
TRBV14	TRBD1	few	TRBJ2-7	TGTGCCAGCAGCCAAGAAACAGGGGGCGCGGACTCCTACGAGCAGTACTTC	CASSQETGGADSYEQYF
TRBV20-1	-	few	TRBJ2-7	TGCAGTGCTAGGCAACTGACGGGAGACTACGAGCAGTACTTC	CSARQLTGDYEQYF
TRBV20-1	-	-	TRBJ2-7	TGCAGTGCTAGAGCAAGGCGACAGCTCTTGGTGGAGCAGTACTTC	CSARARRQLLVEQYF
TRBV7-2	TRBD1	-	TRBJ2-2	TGTGCCAGCAGCACCCGGACAGGGGGCTCCCCCGGGGAGCTGTTTTTT	CASSTRTGGSPGELFF
TRBV5-6	TRBD1	-	TRBJ2-1	TGTGCCAGCAGCCGAGACCCGGGACAGACCTACAATGAGCAGTTCTTC	CASSRDPGQTYNEQFF
TRBV16	-	few	TRBJ2-1	TGTGCCAGCAGCCAATTCGGGGGTATCAATGAGCAGTTCTTC	CASSQFGGINEQFF
TRBV14	-	few	TRBJ2-3	TGTGCCAGCAGCCCCTCTTATCGCGGGATATCCACAGATACGCAGTATTTT	CASSPSYRGISTDTQYF
TRBV5-1	-	many	TRBJ2-3	TGCGCCAGCAGCTTGGGCACAACCACAGATACGCAGTATTTT	CASSLGTTTDTQYF
TRBV24-1	TRBD2	few	TRBJ2-3	TGTGCCACCAGTGATCGGGCTAGCGGCTCTAGCACAGATACGCAGTATTTT	CATSDRASGSSTDTQYF
TRBV6-6	-	many	TRBJ2-1	TGTGCCAGCAGTAGGTTTAGGGATGAGCAGTTCTTC	CASSRFRDEQFF
TRBV20-1	-	-	TRBJ1-4	TGCAGTGCCATTCGGACCATCGGAGATCTGTTTTTT	CSAIRTIGDLFF
TRBV7-9	TRBD1	few	TRBJ1-2	TGTGCCAGCAGCGTACGATCAACAGGGGGCGAGGGCTACACCTTC	CASSVRSTGGEGYTF
TRBV12-3/TRBV12-4	-	few	TRBJ2-2	TGTGCCAATAAATCACCTCGGGAGTCTACCGGGGAGCTGTTTTTT	CANKSPRESTGELFF
TRBV11-2	-	few	TRBJ2-1	TGTGCCAGCAGCTTAGGGGTGATCTATGAGCAGTTCTTC	CASSLGVIYEQFF
TRBV12-3/TRBV12-4	TRBD2	-	TRBJ2-3	TGTGCCAGCAGTCGTATGGGTAGCGGGAGCGGAAGGGGCACAGATACGCAGTATTTT	CASSRMGSGSGRGTDTQYF
TRBV12-3/TRBV12-4	TRBD2	-	TRBJ2-2	TGTGCCAGCAGTCCCGGGACTAGAATCGGGGAGCTGTTTTTT	CASSPGTRIGELFF
TRBV24-1	-	many	TRBJ2-5	TGTGCCACCAGTGGCCCTAGGGCAGGGACGTACCAAGAGACCCAGTACTTC	CATSGPRAGTYQETQYF
TRBV20-1	-	few	TRBJ1-2	TGCAGTGCTAGAGAAAAGGGAAACTATGGCTACACCTTC	CSAREKGNYGYTF
TRBV3-1	-	-	TRBJ2-1	TGTGCCAGCAGCCAAGCCCTAGCGCTTTCCTACAATGAGCAGTTCTTC	CASSQALALSYNEQFF
TRBV18	TRBD1	few	TRBJ2-6	TGTGCCAGCTCATTCGACAGGGGTTCTGGGGCCAACGTCCTGACTTTC	CASSFDRGSGANVLTF
TRBV5-1	-	many	TRBJ1-1	TGCGCCAGCAGCTTGGACAGATTGAACACTGAAGCTTTCTTT	CASSLDRLNTEAFF
TRBV18	-	few	TRBJ1-4	TGTGCCAGCTCACCGAGTTTTAATGAAAAACTGTTTTTT	CASSPSFNEKLFF
TRBV6-1	TRBD2	-	TRBJ2-1	TGTGCCAGCAGTAAGGGGGGACTAGCGTCCAATGAGCAGTTCTTC	CASSKGGLASNEQFF
TRBV20-1	TRBD1	few	TRBJ1-1	TGCAGTGCTAGGTACCCCGGGACAGCGAACCAGAGGGCTTTCTTT	CSARYPGTANQRAFF
TRBV19	-	once	TRBJ2-2	TGTGCCAGTAGTAACTTCAGGGGACCGAACACCGGGGAGCTGTTTTTT	CASSNFRGPNTGELFF
TRBV6-5	-	few	TRBJ1-5	TGTGCCAGCAGGAAAGGACAGCCCCAGCATTTT	CASRKGQPQHF
TRBV5-1	-	few	TRBJ2-7	TGCGCCAGCAGCTTGGACAGGAACTACGAGCAGTACTTC	CASSLDRNYEQYF
TRBV5-1	-	many	TRBJ2-1	TGCGCCAGCAGCTTGGAGGGGCTCTACAATGAGCAGTTCTTC	CASSLEGLYNEQFF
TRBV7-2	-	-	TRBJ1-1	TGTGCCAGCAGCTTAATGGCGCAACCCAACACTGAAGCTTTCTTT	CASSLMAQPNTEAFF
TRBV5-1	TRBD1	-	TRBJ1-3	TGCGCCAGCAGCCCTGGACAGGGCGGAGGTTTGACCATATATTTT	CASSPGQGGGLTIYF
TRBV5-1	-	few	TRBJ2-2	TGCGCCAGCAGCCATCAGGGCGGATCAACCGGGGAGCTGTTTTTT	CASSHQGGSTGELFF
TRBV27	-	-	TRBJ2-5	TGTGCCAGCAGTCCTGGGTCTAGGCAAGAGACCCAGTACTTC	CASSPGSRQETQYF
TRBV27	-	-	TRBJ2-6	TGTGCCAGCCTCTCCTGGCGCTCTGGGGCCAACGTCCTGACTTTC	CASLSWRSGANVLTF
TRBV10-3	TRBD1	many	TRBJ2-2	TGTGCCGCCGGGACAGAGCCCGGGGAGCTGTTTTTT	CAAGTEPGELFF
TRBV12-3/TRBV12-4	-	many	TRBJ1-5	TGTGCCAGCAGTGAGAAAGGGGCGAGCAATCAGCCCCAGCATTTT	CASSEKGASNQPQHF
TRBV11-2	TRBD1	few	TRBJ2-4	TGTGCCAGCAGACGCGACAGGGAGTTAGCCAAAAACATTCAGTACTTC	CASRRDRELAKNIQYF
TRBV20-1	TRBD1	few	TRBJ1-2	TGCAGTGCTAGTAGACAGGGATATAACTATGGCTACACCTTC	CSASRQGYNYGYTF
TRBV18	TRBD1	-	TRBJ1-4	TGTGCCAGCTCAATCGGGACAGGGGAGGATGAAAAACTGTTTTTT	CASSIGTGEDEKLFF
TRBV5-1	-	-	TRBJ1-2	TGCGCCAGCAGCTTGGCCGTCGAGGTCTATGGCTACACCTTC	CASSLAVEVYGYTF
TRBV4-1	TRBD1	many	TRBJ2-1	TGCGCCAGCAGCCAAGACCGGGACAGGGAGAGGTACAGGCAGTTCTTC	CASSQDRDRERYRQFF
TRBV3-1	-	-	TRBJ1-2	TGTGCCAGCAGCCAATTGGCCAAACCTAACTATGGCTACACCTTC	CASSQLAKPNYGYTF
TRBV27	TRBD1	many	TRBJ2-1	TGTGCCAGCAGTCCCCAAGGACAGGGTTCGGCCTACAATGAGCAGTTCTTC	CASSPQGQGSAYNEQFF
TRBV2	-	few	TRBJ2-2	TGTGCCAGCAGTGAAGCGGGCCCGAACACCGGGGAGCTGTTTTTT	CASSEAGPNTGELFF
TRBV12-3/TRBV12-4	-	many	TRBJ2-1	TGTGCCAGCAGTTTCTCGGGCGGCCACAATGAGCAGTTCTTC	CASSFSGGHNEQFF
TRBV7-9	TRBD2	-	TRBJ2-7	TGTGCCAGCAGCAGTAGCGGGAGCCCTCCAGAGCAGTACTTC	CASSSSGSPPEQYF
TRBV20-1	-	few	TRBJ1-1	TGCAGTGCTAGGGAGGAGGGGGTGGGAACTGAAGCTTTCTTT	CSAREEGVGTEAFF
TRBV20-1	TRBD1	-	TRBJ1-5	TGCAGTGCCCGGGACAGAAGATCACATCAGCCCCAGCATTTT	CSARDRRSHQPQHF
TRBV10-3	-	once	TRBJ2-5	TGTGCCATCAGGGCCCCACAAATAGAGACCCAGTACTTC	CAIRAPQIETQYF
TRBV7-9	TRBD2	-	TRBJ2-3	TGTGCCAGCAGCTTAGGGGTTAGCGGGAGTTTTCCAGATACGCAGTATTTT	CASSLGVSGSFPDTQYF
TRBV7-2	TRBD1	many	TRBJ1-5	TGTGCCAGCAGCAGACAGGGGAGGGATCAGCCCCAGCATTTT	CASSRQGRDQPQHF
TRBV5-1	-	-	TRBJ2-4	TGCGCCAGCAACGTTGAGGGCACCTCCAGCATTCAGTACTTC	CASNVEGTSSIQYF
TRBV5-1	-	few	TRBJ1-1	TGCGCCAGCAGCTACGCCGGACATCGGAACACTGAAGCTTTCTTT	CASSYAGHRNTEAFF
TRBV12-3/TRBV12-4	-	-	TRBJ1-2	TGTGCCAGCAGTTTAGAACAGATCTATGGCTACACCTTC	CASSLEQIYGYTF